The 4 T cell receptor beta chains below all came from one sample that was sequenced in a study of persistence of HIV-infected CD4 T cells. The immunoSEQ assay was version 4, run in survey mode. Data came from immunoSEQ multiplex PCR; TCRdb stores just in-frame clones and leaves some out. The sample lists 7,500 to 8,500 clones, roughly two thirds occurring once. These receptors have no identified antigens. Stimulation used around 10 ug/mL lysate from CMV-infected fibroblasts. Sorting selected CD4+ T cells upregulating both CD40 ligand and CD69. This sample comprised CD4+ T cells sorted from PBMCs after roughly 19-hour stimulation, obtained from a patient who received antiretroviral therapy. The receptors come from an adult man with HIV who was CMV-seropositive.

This sequence joins TRBV19 and TRBJ1-5; 7 bases align to TRBD1. CDR3 size: 16 residues. J was trimmed by 7 bases and V by 0 bases; bases with no gene match: 9. CDR1 is LNHDA, CDR2 SQIVND, per germline (reference sequence). In nucleotides, the CDR3 is TGTGCCAGTAGTATAGATCTATCAGGGGGTCGGCAGCCCCAGCATTTT. This sequence encodes CASSIDLSGGRQPQHF. Supplemented by reference TRBV19 and TRBJ1-5, the full variable domain reads DGGITQSPKYLFRKEGQNVTLSCEQNLNHDAMYWYRQDPGQGLRLIYYSQIVNDFQKGDIAEGYSVSREKKESFPLTVTSAQKNPTAFYLCASSIDLSGGRQPQHFGDGTRLSIL.

The chain combines TRBV3-1 (or the pseudogene TRBV3-2) with TRBJ2-3; TRBD2 agrees at 10 bases. Trimming cost V 5 bases and J 1 base; bases outside gene matches: 6. Germline V gives CDR1 LGHDT, CDR2 YNNKEL (reference sequence). CDR3 length: 16 amino acids. The CDR3 nucleotides read TGTGCCAGCAGCGAAGGACTAGCGGTAGGCACAGATACGCAGTATTTT. Translating it yields CASSEGLAVGTDTQYF.

The chain is built from TRBV2 and TRBJ1-1; D call uncertain. The CDR3 runs 15 residues. Trimming pared 3 bases from V and 8 bases from J, leaving 19 bases between. The V gene's germline CDR1 is SNHLY and CDR2 FYNNEI. CDR3 in amino acids: CASSDRTQREPEAFF. In DNA form, the CDR3 reads TGTGCCAGCAGTGATCGGACCCAAAGGGAACCGGAAGCTTTCTTT.

This clone was picked up one time. The V and J genes are TRBV19 and TRBJ1-5; D gene unclear. Deletions cut 6 bases from V and 7 bases from J, with 19 bases between. CDR3 length: 15 amino acids. Germline CDR1 reads LNHDA; CDR2 reads SQIVND (reference sequence). CDR3 nucleotides: TGTGCCAGTAGCCAGGCGGCAGGATCGCTACAGCCCCAGCATTTT. Amino acids: CASSQAAGSLQPQHF. The variable domain in full, completed from reference TRBV19 and TRBJ1-5, reads DGGITQSPKYLFRKEGQNVTLSCEQNLNHDAMYWYRQDPGQGLRLIYYSQIVNDFQKGDIAEGYSVSREKKESFPLTVTSAQKNPTAFYLCASSQAAGSLQPQHFGDGTRLSIL.